Listed here are 23 T cell receptor beta chains from one sample, sequenced in a study of shared clonotypes between healthy human individuals. Profiled with immunoSEQ multiplex PCR; TCRdb holds only in-frame clones, not every one. Of around 2.5 million clones listed, 90% to 95% are singletons. The specimen was naive CD4+ T cells from PBMCs. The subset denotes: CD45RA+ positively selected. These receptors all stem from a man in his late teens or twenties in good health. Some clones in this sample may be carry-over from other donors' samples.

The J gene is TRBJ2-7, the V gene TRBV5-1; D gene uncertain. The CDR3 is 16 amino acids. The germline gives CDR1 SGHRS, CDR2 YFSETQ. Trimming took 3 bases from V and 0 from J, leaving 16 bases between them. The CDR3 loop is CASSSLHRTVSYEQYF. The CDR3 DNA follows: TGCGCCAGCAGCTCCCTGCACCGGACGGTCTCCTACGAGCAGTACTTC.

The chain couples TRBV4-1 to TRBJ2-1, with D possibly being TRBD2 (5 bases). This CDR3 comprises 15 residues. The V gene lost 2 bases and the J gene lost 6 bases, with 14 bases spanning the gap. Per the germline V gene, CDR1 is MGHRA and CDR2 is YSYEKL. The CDR3 reads CASSQPVVGGNEQFF. DNA of the CDR3: TGCGCCAGCAGCCAACCCGTAGTTGGAGGCAATGAGCAGTTCTTC.

CDR3 sequence: CASSLTRLAGGLEQYF. CDR3 bases: TGTGCCAGCAGCCTCACGAGACTAGCGGGAGGGTTAGAGCAGTACTTC. V and J are TRBV5-4 and TRBJ2-7; 14 nucleotides agree with TRBD2. The CDR3 has 16 amino acids. The V gene end was trimmed by 4 bases and the J gene end by 7 bases; junction bases not matched to a gene: 10. The germline CDR1 and CDR2 sequences are SGHNT and YYREEE (reference sequence). The full variable domain, rest sourced from reference TRBV5-4 and TRBJ2-7, is ETGVTQSPTHLIKTRGQQVTLRCSSQSGHNTVSWYQQALGQGPQFIFQYYREEENGRGNFPPRFSGLQFPNYSSELNVNALELDDSALYLCASSLTRLAGGLEQYFGPGTRLTVT.

The sample holds one count of this clone. This chain joins TRBV11-2 and TRBJ2-6; TRBD2 is a possible D gene (5 bases). Trimming took 0 bases from V and 0 from J, leaving 9 bases between them. The CDR3 spans 17 residues. The germline CDR1 and CDR2 sequences are SGHAT and FQNNGV. CDR3 sequence (DNA): TGTGCCAGCAGCTTAGATCGGGGATACTCTGGGGCCAACGTCCTGACTTTC. Amino acids: CASSLDRGYSGANVLTF.

The chain combines TRBV11-3 with TRBJ1-1; possible D gene TRBD1, 5 bases. The CDR3 runs to 12 residues. V lost 5 bases and J 10 bases, leaving 14 bases between the germline ends. In germline, CDR1 is SGHNT, CDR2 YENEEA. DNA for the CDR3: TGTGCCAGCAGCCCCGGCCCCGGGGGAGCTTTCTTT. This gives the protein CASSPGPGGAFF. Filled out from reference TRBV11-3 and TRBJ1-1, the complete variable domain reads EAGVVQSPRYKIIEKKQPVAFWCNPISGHNTLYWYLQNLGQGPELLIRYENEEAVDDSQLPKDRFSAERLKGVDSTLKIQPAELGDSAVYLCASSPGPGGAFFGQGTRLTVV.

This clone has more than one count but fewer than ten. The J gene is TRBJ1-1, the V gene TRBV5-4; 8 bases are shared with TRBD1. V trimming: 4 bases; J trimming: 1 base; junction bases outside the gene matches: 6. Germline lookup yields CDR1 SGHNT and CDR2 YYREEE (reference sequence). There are 15 residues in the CDR3. This CDR3 is CASSLRTGRNTEAFF. The CDR3, as DNA: TGTGCCAGCAGCCTGAGGACAGGGCGGAACACTGAAGCTTTCTTT.

This chain connects TRBV7-6 to TRBJ2-5; maybe TRBD1 (6 bases). The germline CDR1 and CDR2 sequences are SGHVS and FNYEAQ. Trimming took 5 bases from V and 3 from J, leaving 16 bases between them. The CDR3 totals 15 residues. The CDR3 loop is CASSQNTGSEETQYF. The CDR3 nucleotides are TGTGCCAGCAGCCAAAACACAGGGTCGGAAGAGACCCAGTACTTC.

This chain connects TRBV27 to TRBJ2-7; a weak D match, TRBD2 (6 bases). CDR3 length: 14 amino acids. The germline V and J ends were trimmed by 3 bases and 2 bases, with 11 bases remaining between them. CDR1 is MNHEY and CDR2 is SMNVEV in the germline V gene (reference sequence). The CDR3 sequence is CASSFSGPPYEQYF. The CDR3 DNA sequence: TGTGCCAGCAGTTTTAGCGGCCCCCCCTACGAGCAGTACTTC.

The V gene is TRBV28, the J gene TRBJ1-4, with 8 bases lining up with TRBD1. CDR1 and CDR2 (germline): MDHEN, SYDVKM. V lost 8 bases and J lost 8; bases outside the gene matches: 7. CDR3 length: 13 residues. The CDR3 nucleotides are TGTGCCAGCGGTGGACAGGGAGGGGAAAAACTGTTTTTT. Protein sequence: CASGGQGGEKLFF.

V gene TRBV7-3 combines with J gene TRBJ2-2; D possibly corresponds to TRBD2 (5 bases). V lost 5 bases, J lost 0 bases, and 13 bases lay in between. The CDR3 runs 16 residues. Germline V lookup: CDR1 SGHTA, CDR2 FQGTGA. CDR3 sequence reads: CASSLLGSANTGELFF. CDR3 sequence (DNA): TGTGCCAGCAGCCTACTAGGTTCCGCGAACACCGGGGAGCTGTTTTTT.

The CDR3 loop reads CASSQDSVNYGYTF. Here the CDR3 DNA reads TGCGCCAGCAGCCAAGATTCAGTTAACTATGGCTACACCTTC. V and J are TRBV4-1 and TRBJ1-2; D uncertain. Trimming took 0 bases from V and 1 from J, leaving 6 bases between them. The length of the CDR3 is 14 residues. Germline V gene sequence: CDR1 MGHRA, CDR2 YSYEKL.

The rearrangement joins TRBV5-8 to TRBJ2-1; D uncertain. This CDR3 contains 13 residues. Per the germline V gene, CDR1 is SGHTS and CDR2 is YDEGEE. V shed 4 bases and J shed 10 bases, with 15 bases lying between them. CDR3 loop: CASSRARIYEQFF. CDR3 coding DNA: TGTGCCAGCAGCCGGGCCCGGATCTACGAGCAGTTCTTC.

The sample holds one count of this clone. The rearrangement uses TRBV9 and TRBJ2-7; the match to TRBD2 covers 9 bases. The trim removed 0 bases at V and 2 bases at J, leaving 3 bases unmatched. Germline V gene data show CDR1 as SGDLS and CDR2 as YYNGEE. This CDR3 region has 15 residues. CDR3 residues: CASSVDPSGAYEQYF. The CDR3 DNA follows: TGTGCCAGCAGCGTAGACCCTAGCGGGGCCTACGAGCAGTACTTC.

The chain employs TRBV10-1 and TRBJ2-5; D is unresolved. The closer fit of TRBJ2-7 to the DNA end suggests the J call may be wrong. Germline CDR1 is WNHNN and CDR2 is SYGVQD (reference sequence). CDR3 length equals 10 residues. CDR3 region: CSPCGYEQYF. Here the CDR3 DNA reads TGCTCTCCCTGCGGCTACGAGCAGTACTTC.

This chain uses TRBV11-2 with TRBJ1-1; D is unclear. The CDR3 spans 11 residues. From germline, CDR1 is SGHAT and CDR2 FQNNGV. V dropped 1 base and J dropped 7 bases, with 4 bases sitting between them. The CDR3 is CASSLVGEAFF. DNA for the CDR3: TGTGCCAGCAGCTTAGTGGGTGAAGCTTTCTTT.

As regards this clone: The same CDR3 also results from other DNA sequences found in this sample. The CDR3 sequence: CASSLGTGPTGELFF. The CDR3 bases are TGCGCCAGCAGCTTGGGGACAGGCCCTACCGGGGAGCTGTTTTTT. V is TRBV5-1 and J is TRBJ2-2; 7 bases are a match to TRBD1. There are 15 residues in the CDR3. The V gene end was trimmed by 0 bases and the J gene end by 5 bases; junction bases not matched to a gene: 4. CDR1 and CDR2 from the germline V gene are SGHRS and YFSETQ.

This clone has a single count. The chain employs TRBV5-4 and TRBJ2-1, with D uncertain. The ends were cut back, 0 bases at V and 4 bases at J, with 11 bases in the middle. CDR1 SGHNT and CDR2 YYREEE come from the germline V gene (reference sequence). CDR3 length equals 15 residues. CDR3: CASSLAQVSYNEQFF. The DNA for the CDR3 is TGTGCCAGCAGCTTGGCCCAGGTATCGTACAATGAGCAGTTCTTC.

V and J are TRBV2 and TRBJ2-3, with D perhaps TRBD2 (5 bases). Germline V lookup: CDR1 SNHLY, CDR2 FYNNEI. V dropped 6 bases and J dropped 0 bases, with 13 bases sitting between them. The CDR3 length is 15 residues. The CDR3 sequence is CASRVEAESTDTQYF. The CDR3 DNA reads TGTGCCAGCAGGGTGGAGGCGGAGAGCACAGATACGCAGTATTTT. Together with reference TRBV2 and TRBJ2-3, the CDR3 gives the full variable domain: EPEVTQTPSHQVTQMGQEVILRCVPISNHLYFYWYRQILGQKVEFLVSFYNNEISEKSEIFDDQFSVERPDGSNFTLKIRSTKLEDSAMYFCASRVEAESTDTQYFGPGTRLTVL.

A note on this clone: This CDR3 is also generated by other DNA sequences in the sample. The chain uses TRBV2 and TRBJ2-1, with D unresolved. CDR3 length: 11 amino acids. Germline V gives CDR1 SNHLY, CDR2 FYNNEI. Trimming cost V 4 bases and J 7 bases, with 5 bases left between them. In DNA form, the CDR3 reads TGTGCCAGCAGTGGTGAGAATGAGCAGTTCTTC. It specifies CASSGENEQFF.

This chain links TRBV7-2 with TRBJ2-7; 8 bases map to TRBD2. V dropped 7 bases and J dropped 2; count of bases not matched to a gene: 10. The CDR3 totals 15 residues. Germline CDR1 reads SGHTA; CDR2 reads FQGNSA. CDR3 region: CASIPGLDSTYEQYF. DNA of the CDR3: TGTGCCAGCATCCCGGGACTAGACTCTACCTACGAGCAGTACTTC. Together with reference TRBV7-2 and TRBJ2-7, the CDR3 gives the full variable domain: GAGVSQSPSNKVTEKGKDVELRCDPISGHTALYWYRQSLGQGLEFLIYFQGNSAPDKSGLPSDRFSAERTGGSVSTLTIQRTQQEDSAVYLCASIPGLDSTYEQYFGPGTRLTVT.

The rearrangement uses TRBV5-1 and TRBJ2-2, with 11 bases aligning to TRBD2. The V and J ends lost 4 bases and 5 bases, in that order; junction bases with no gene match: 4. Germline values: CDR1 SGHRS, CDR2 YFSETQ. This CDR3 is 15 amino acids long. The DNA for the CDR3 is TGCGCCAGCAGCGTGACTAGCGGGGCAACCGGGGAGCTGTTTTTT. Protein: CASSVTSGATGELFF.

This clone was recorded once. The chain has TRBV5-1 and TRBJ2-5; 7 positions match TRBD2. From germline, CDR1 is SGHRS and CDR2 YFSETQ. The CDR3 runs to 15 residues. V shed 0 bases, J shed 5 bases, and the junction held 7 bases outside the gene matches. This CDR3 reads CASSLDSGLSETQYF. The DNA of the CDR3 is TGCGCCAGCAGCTTGGATTCGGGACTATCGGAGACCCAGTACTTC.

This clone turned up a few times. The CDR3 DNA is TGTGCCAGCAGTTCACAGGGAACTGAAGCTTTCTTT. This translates into CASSSQGTEAFF. The chain joins TRBV6-6 to TRBJ1-1, with a tentative D call TRBD1 (6 bases). The CDR3 extends over 12 amino acids. V shed 4 bases and J shed 5 bases, with 8 bases lying between them. Germline-derived CDR1 and CDR2 are MNHNY and SVGAGI (reference sequence).